This is a list of T cell receptor beta chains from one sample in a study of OX40 agonist ivuxolimab in advanced cancers. Profiled with immunoSEQ multiplex PCR; TCRdb holds only in-frame clones, not every one. The sample shows about 62,000 clones, 70% to 90% of them seen only once. This material consisted of CD4+ or CD8+ T cells sorted from blood, taken in a trial of the OX40 agonist ivuxolimab. Receptors were obtained from an adult with an advanced solid tumor such as melanoma, head and neck, liver or kidney cancer. Both conserved end residues are part of each CDR3. Size tells how often a clone was seen (once, few, many) or the class of an expanded clone, and some rows leave it out.

j_call,clone_size,v_call,cdr3_aa
TRBJ2-7,NA,TRBV5-6,CASSFKQGYEQYF
TRBJ1-4,once,TRBV4-1,CASSQGVPNEKLFF
TRBJ1-4,NA,TRBV7-9,CASSLGIGLHSEKLFF
TRBJ1-1,NA,TRBV7-8,CASSLVVNTEAFF
TRBJ2-2,NA,TRBV5-1,CASRMTSGMSGELFF
TRBJ2-7,NA,TRBV6-5,CASSEQGAGRDEQYF
TRBJ1-2,NA,TRBV2,CASSEGPEGYTF
TRBJ2-6,NA,TRBV28,CASSLAGANVLTF
TRBJ2-1,NA,TRBV2,CASSAPAVAETKNYNEQFF
TRBJ2-7,NA,TRBV4-3,CASSRLVAGEYEQYF
TRBJ2-2,NA,TRBV9,CASSVVTDPTGELFF
TRBJ2-7,NA,TRBV28,CASSLMNYQPSYEQYF
TRBJ2-7,NA,TRBV7-2,CASSLIASQISYEQYF
TRBJ2-1,NA,TRBV6-4,CASSDSTSGSNEQFF
TRBJ2-1,NA,TRBV11-2,CASSLLGGRAHNEQFF
TRBJ1-1,NA,TRBV19,CASSEYRGEAFF
TRBJ2-1,NA,TRBV7-9,CASSLAGMLNNEQFF
TRBJ2-5,NA,TRBV28,CASQKGRGGLRETQYF
TRBJ2-1,NA,TRBV27,CASSWRARDEQFF